Presented here are 23 T cell receptor beta chains from one specimen sequenced in a study of vaccination effects on CD4 cells after COVID-19. Isolation of CD4+ T cells took place after 10 days of culture. Either the BNT162b2 or mRNA-1273 vaccine was given to participants in two doses. Their antigens remain unidentified. Produced via immunoSEQ multiplex PCR; TCRdb's table is partial and in-frame only. Altogether just over 55,000 clones are present, 78% being singletons, with the ten largest covering 3.5% to 5%. The material was CD4+ T cells from PBMCs cultured without peptide, obtained after COVID-19 vaccination. The receptors were gathered from a human donor who received a COVID-19 vaccine.

The rearrangement links TRBV7-3 to TRBJ2-3; D may correspond to TRBD1 or TRBD2 (5 bases each). The ends were cut back, 4 bases at V and 0 bases at J, with 8 bases in the middle. Per the germline V gene, CDR1 is SGHTA and CDR2 is FQGTGA. The CDR3 covers 14 residues. CDR3 nucleotide sequence: TGTGCCAGCAGCTCCGGGGCGAGCACAGATACGCAGTATTTT. Its protein is CASSSGASTDTQYF.

This chain links TRBV7-2 with TRBJ2-6; D is unresolved. The CDR3 totals 15 residues. Germline lookup yields CDR1 SGHTA and CDR2 FQGNSA. Trimming took off 1 base at V and 0 bases at J, with 4 bases between the two ends. CDR3 in DNA: TGTGCCAGCAGCTTAGTTGGCTCTGGGGCCAACGTCCTGACTTTC. Its translation: CASSLVGSGANVLTF.

The chain couples TRBV28 to TRBJ1-2; no clear D. The germline gives CDR1 MDHEN, CDR2 SYDVKM. The CDR3 contains 12 residues. V was shortened by 6 bases and J by 8 bases, with 13 bases between the two germline ends. The chain's CDR3 is CASSLRPLGYTF. The CDR3, as DNA: TGTGCCAGCAGCCTACGTCCTCTCGGCTACACCTTC.

This chain links TRBV9 with TRBJ2-1, with D possibly being TRBD1 (6 bases). CDR3 length equals 14 residues. Germline V CDR1 and CDR2: SGDLS, YYNGEE. Trimming cost V 4 bases and J 7 bases, with 15 bases left between them. CDR3 DNA sequence: TGTGCCAGCAGCTCAACAGGGAAGGGGAATGAGCAGTTCTTC. Protein sequence: CASSSTGKGNEQFF.

The chain recombines TRBV5-4 with TRBJ2-2; possibly TRBD2 for D (6 bases). Germline V gene sequence: CDR1 SGHNT, CDR2 YYREEE (reference sequence). The CDR3 totals 13 residues. V was trimmed by 4 bases and J by 5 bases, leaving 9 bases between them. The CDR3 is CASSPAGTGELFF. Here the CDR3 DNA reads TGTGCCAGCAGCCCGGCGGGGACCGGGGAGCTGTTTTTT.

V usage is TRBV27 and J usage is TRBJ2-7; no definite D call. The CDR3 runs to 14 residues. The germline CDR1 and CDR2 sequences are MNHEY and SMNVEV (reference sequence). V was clipped by 5 bases and J by 5 bases, with 16 bases between them. CDR3 in amino acids: CASSNRPVPHEQYF. The CDR3 nucleotides read TGTGCCAGCAGTAACCGTCCAGTGCCCCACGAGCAGTACTTC.

This chain's CDR3 is CASSPDRGNQPQHF. In DNA, the CDR3 is TGTGCCAGCAGCCCCGACAGGGGCAATCAGCCCCAGCATTTT. The rearrangement joins TRBV27 to TRBJ1-5; 7 bases agree with TRBD1. V was clipped by 6 bases and J by 2 bases; unmatched bases: 4. The germline V gene encodes CDR1 MNHEY and CDR2 SMNVEV (reference sequence). This CDR3 has 14 residues.

V and J are TRBV11-2 and TRBJ2-1, with 7 positions matching TRBD1. V lost 4 bases and J lost 0; bases outside the gene matches: 6. The CDR3 is 16 amino acids. Germline lookup yields CDR1 SGHAT and CDR2 FQNNGV. The CDR3 region has the DNA TGTGCCAGCAGCTGGAGACAGGGAAGCTCCTACAATGAGCAGTTCTTC. Translated, it gives CASSWRQGSSYNEQFF.

The rearrangement uses TRBV24-1 and TRBJ2-3, with 10 bases matching TRBD1. This CDR3 comprises 15 residues. Trimming removed 3 bases from V and 4 bases from J; junction bases left unmatched: 3. CDR1 and CDR2 (germline): KGHDR, SFDVKD. As DNA, the CDR3 is TGTGCCACCAGTGATCCTGGACAGGGGGCAGATACGCAGTATTTT. Translated: CATSDPGQGADTQYF.

The chain employs TRBV28 and TRBJ1-2; 7 bases agree with TRBD1. Germline CDR1 and CDR2: MDHEN and SYDVKM. The CDR3 covers 14 residues. J lost 1 base, V lost 7 bases, and 6 bases had no gene match. CDR3 sequence: CASTTPGGNYGYTF. The CDR3 region has the DNA TGTGCCAGCACAACCCCAGGGGGTAACTATGGCTACACCTTC.

J is TRBJ1-2 and V is TRBV19; D is unclear. The CDR3 is made up of 13 amino acids. Trimming shortened V by 3 bases and J by 2 bases, and 7 bases separated the two germline ends. Germline CDR1 is LNHDA and CDR2 is SQIVND (reference sequence). CDR3 in DNA: TGTGCCAGTAGTATCGGACGGAACTATGGCTACACCTTC. Its translation: CASSIGRNYGYTF.

In this sample, this clone is large. The chain has TRBV3-1 (or the pseudogene TRBV3-2) and TRBJ2-2; 9 nucleotides match TRBD1. Per the germline V gene, CDR1 is LGHDT and CDR2 is YNNKEL (reference sequence). The CDR3 loop spans 15 amino acids. V dropped 6 bases and J dropped 5; count of bases not matched to a gene: 7. As DNA, the CDR3 is TGTGCCAGCAGTCCACAGGGGGCGGGGACCGGGGAGCTGTTTTTT. This sequence encodes CASSPQGAGTGELFF.

In this sample, this clone turned up a few times. CDR3 DNA sequence: TGCGCCAGCAGCCAAGAGAAGGGGTCCTATAATTCACCCCTCCACTTT. It codes for CASSQEKGSYNSPLHF. This chain connects TRBV4-1 to TRBJ1-6, with D possibly being TRBD1 (5 bases). The CDR3 is made up of 16 amino acids. Per germline, CDR1 MGHRA and CDR2 YSYEKL. Between the trimmed V and J ends, which lost 0 bases and 1 base, there was a span of 7 bases.

V and J are TRBV6-2 or TRBV6-3 and TRBJ1-3; D may be TRBD1 (6 bases). The CDR3 is 15 residues long. Trimming took off 8 bases at V and 0 bases at J, with 14 bases between the two ends. Germline V gives CDR1 MNHEY, CDR2 SVGEGT. This chain's CDR3 is CASRLTGISGNTIYF. The CDR3 region has the DNA TGTGCCAGCCGCCTTACAGGGATCTCTGGAAACACCATATATTTT.

The chain couples TRBV5-4 to TRBJ2-2, with 8 bases aligning to TRBD1. The CDR3 spans 15 residues. Germline values: CDR1 SGHNT, CDR2 YYREEE (reference sequence). V lost 4 bases to trimming and J lost 5 bases; unmatched junction nucleotides: 7. The CDR3 reads CASSLDRAPTGELFF. The CDR3 bases are TGTGCCAGCAGCCTGGACAGGGCCCCAACCGGGGAGCTGTTTTTT.

The rearrangement links TRBV5-1 to TRBJ2-7, with 10 bases that match TRBD1. Unmatched junction bases numbered 7, after V lost 0 bases and J lost 4 bases. The germline V gene encodes CDR1 SGHRS and CDR2 YFSETQ. The CDR3 is 16 amino acids. In DNA, the CDR3 is TGCGCCAGCAGCTTGGGGGTGACAGGGGGCTTATACGAGCAGTACTTC. Translating gives CASSLGVTGGLYEQYF.

V is TRBV6-5 and J is TRBJ1-6; TRBD1 might be the D (6 bases). The CDR3 has 15 amino acids. V was shortened by 6 bases and J by 7 bases, with 16 bases between the two germline ends. Germline V gene data show CDR1 as MNHEY and CDR2 as SVGAGI. This CDR3 reads CASRIQGQPNSPLHF. The CDR3 region has the DNA TGTGCCAGCAGGATCCAAGGACAGCCAAATTCACCCCTCCACTTT.

This rearrangement joins TRBV30 to TRBJ1-1; D uncertain. Germline V gene data show CDR1 as GTSNPN and CDR2 as SVGIG (reference sequence). The CDR3 runs 14 residues. DNA for the CDR3: TGTGCACAGCACGGGGTCGGACCGAACACTGAAGCTTTCTTT. Translated, it gives CAQHGVGPNTEAFF.

This chain links TRBV12-3 or TRBV12-4 with TRBJ2-1, with a weak D call TRBD2 (6 bases). V shed 8 bases and J shed 6 bases, with 11 bases lying between them. This CDR3 contains 12 residues. CDR3 protein: CASRGTRNEQFF. The CDR3, as DNA: TGTGCCAGCCGCGGGACTCGCAATGAGCAGTTCTTC.

The chain combines TRBV6-6 with TRBJ2-1, with 11 nucleotides matching TRBD2. V shed 0 bases and J 4 bases; nucleotides not matched to a gene: 2. The germline V gene encodes CDR1 MNHNY and CDR2 SVGAGI (reference sequence). The CDR3 sequence is 16 residues long. This CDR3 reads CASSYSVAGGYNEQFF. CDR3 in DNA: TGTGCCAGCAGTTACTCTGTAGCGGGAGGGTACAATGAGCAGTTCTTC.

The sample holds one count of this clone. The chain is built from TRBV6-6 and TRBJ1-1; D perhaps matches TRBD1 (5 bases). This CDR3 has 15 residues. Trimming took 6 bases from V and 2 from J, leaving 16 bases between them. The V gene's germline CDR1 is MNHNY and CDR2 SVGAGI (reference sequence). This CDR3 reads CASSPGHVDNTEAFF. The CDR3 bases are TGTGCCAGCAGCCCCGGACACGTTGATAACACTGAAGCTTTCTTT.

V is TRBV9 and J is TRBJ2-3, with D hard to call. Germline values: CDR1 SGDLS, CDR2 YYNGEE. V was shortened by 4 bases and J by 4 bases, with 7 bases between the two germline ends. The CDR3 consists of 12 residues. CDR3 bases: TGTGCCAGCAGCCTAGTGGCAGATACGCAGTATTTT. Its protein is CASSLVADTQYF.

The rearrangement joins TRBV6-1 to TRBJ1-2; 9 bases agree with TRBD1. The CDR3 runs 15 residues. Germline CDR1 reads MNHNS; CDR2 reads SASEGT. With 3 bases clipped from V and 4 bases from J, the junction kept 6 bases outside the gene matches. As DNA, the CDR3 is TGTGCCAGCAGTGACCGGGGACAGGGAATCTATGGCTACACCTTC. It is translated as CASSDRGQGIYGYTF.